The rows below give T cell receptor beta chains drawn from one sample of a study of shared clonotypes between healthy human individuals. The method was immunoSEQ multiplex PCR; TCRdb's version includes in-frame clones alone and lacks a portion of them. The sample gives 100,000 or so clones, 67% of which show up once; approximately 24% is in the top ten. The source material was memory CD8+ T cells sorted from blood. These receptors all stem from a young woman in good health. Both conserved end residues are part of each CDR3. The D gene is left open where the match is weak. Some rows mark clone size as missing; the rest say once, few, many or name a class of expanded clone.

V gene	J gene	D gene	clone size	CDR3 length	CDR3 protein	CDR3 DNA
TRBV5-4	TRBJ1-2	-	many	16	CASSLNPKETNYGYTF	TGTGCCAGCAGCTTGAACCCCAAAGAAACAAACTATGGCTACACCTTC
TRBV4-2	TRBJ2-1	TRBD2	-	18	CASSQDKASGSMGYEQFF	TGTGCCAGCAGCCAAGATAAGGCTAGCGGGAGTATGGGCTATGAGCAGTTCTTC
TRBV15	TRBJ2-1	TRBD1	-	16	CATSRESGTGGHEQFF	TGTGCCACCAGCAGAGAAAGCGGGACAGGGGGTCATGAGCAGTTCTTC
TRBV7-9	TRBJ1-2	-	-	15	CASSKVGVGVYGYTF	TGTGCCAGCAGTAAAGTGGGGGTTGGTGTCTATGGCTACACCTTC
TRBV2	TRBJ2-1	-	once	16	CACRDSDIKGYNEQFF	TGTGCCTGCCGGGACTCCGATATCAAGGGTTACAATGAGCAGTTCTTC
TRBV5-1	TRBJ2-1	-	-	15	CASSLDASSYNEQFF	TGCGCCAGCAGCTTGGATGCGAGCTCCTACAATGAGCAGTTCTTC
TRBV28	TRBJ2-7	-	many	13	CASSFSGINEQYF	TGTGCCAGCAGTTTCAGTGGGATCAACGAGCAGTACTTC
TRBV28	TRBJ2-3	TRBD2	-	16	CASSLSGRESIDTQYF	TGTGCCAGCAGTTTATCAGGGCGGGAGTCAATAGATACGCAGTATTTT
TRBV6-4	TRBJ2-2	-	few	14	CASSDEGGAGELFF	TGTGCCAGCAGTGACGAGGGCGGTGCCGGGGAGCTGTTTTTT
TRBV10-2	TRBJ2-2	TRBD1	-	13	CASRGTDTGELFF	TGCGCCAGCAGAGGGACAGACACCGGGGAGCTGTTTTTT
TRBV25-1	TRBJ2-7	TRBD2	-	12	CASSRGGDEQYF	TGTGCCAGCAGCCGGGGAGGGGACGAGCAGTACTTC
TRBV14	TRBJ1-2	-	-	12	CASSLDSYGYTF	TGTGCCAGCAGCCTAGACAGCTATGGCTACACCTTC
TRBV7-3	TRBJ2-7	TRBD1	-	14	CASSWDRNSYEQYF	TGTGCCAGCAGCTGGGACAGAAACTCCTACGAGCAGTACTTC
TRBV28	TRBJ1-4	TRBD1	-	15	CAVGRGTGDNEKLFF	TGTGCCGTCGGCCGGGGGACAGGGGATAATGAAAAACTGTTTTTT
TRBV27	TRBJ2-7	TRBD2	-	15	CASQLTSGPIYEQYF	TGTGCCAGCCAACTGACTAGCGGGCCAATCTACGAGCAGTACTTC
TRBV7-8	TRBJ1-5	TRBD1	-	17	CASSFGLTGGSNQPQHF	TGTGCCAGCAGCTTTGGATTGACAGGGGGTAGCAATCAGCCCCAGCATTTT
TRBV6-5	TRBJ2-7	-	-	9	CASRDEQYF	TGTGCCAGCAGAGACGAGCAGTACTTC
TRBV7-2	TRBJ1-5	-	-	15	CASRFDNLGNQPQHF	TGTGCCAGCAGATTTGACAATTTAGGCAATCAGCCCCAGCATTTT
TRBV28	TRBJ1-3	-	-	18	CASSSGRLTQRFGNTIYF	TGTGCCAGCAGTTCCGGACGGCTCACTCAGAGGTTTGGAAACACCATATATTTT
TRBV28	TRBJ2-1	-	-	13	CASSFGHPNEQFF	TGTGCCAGCAGTTTCGGGCACCCAAATGAGCAGTTCTTC
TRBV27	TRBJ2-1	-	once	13	CASSLRSYNEQFF	TGTGCCAGCAGTTTACGCTCCTACAATGAGCAGTTCTTC
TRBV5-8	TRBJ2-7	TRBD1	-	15	CASSRRWTGPYEQYF	TGTGCCAGCAGCCGCCGCTGGACAGGTCCCTACGAGCAGTACTTC
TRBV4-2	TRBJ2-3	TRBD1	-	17	CASSQDVGQGIPDTQYF	TGTGCCAGCAGCCAAGATGTGGGACAGGGAATCCCAGATACGCAGTATTTT
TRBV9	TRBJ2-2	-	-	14	CASSPRRSTGELFF	TGTGCCAGCAGCCCCCGGCGGTCCACCGGGGAGCTGTTTTTT
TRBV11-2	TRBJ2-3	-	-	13	CASSLVATDTQYF	TGTGCCAGCAGCTTAGTGGCAACAGATACGCAGTATTTT
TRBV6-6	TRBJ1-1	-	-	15	CASTKEGHFNTEAFF	TGTGCCAGCACCAAAGAGGGGCATTTCAACACTGAAGCTTTCTTT
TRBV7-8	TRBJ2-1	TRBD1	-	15	CASRAQGSSYNEQFF	TGTGCCAGCAGAGCACAGGGGAGCTCCTACAATGAGCAGTTCTTC
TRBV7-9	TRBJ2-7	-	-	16	CASSFVRGTEAYEQYF	TGTGCCAGCAGCTTCGTTAGGGGAACAGAAGCCTACGAGCAGTACTTC
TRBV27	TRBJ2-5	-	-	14	CASSLQAGQETQYF	TGTGCCAGCAGTTTACAGGCTGGACAAGAGACCCAGTACTTC
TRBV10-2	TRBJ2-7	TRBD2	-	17	CASLGTSGRDLSYEQYF	TGCGCCAGCCTCGGGACTAGCGGGAGGGACCTCTCCTACGAGCAGTACTTC
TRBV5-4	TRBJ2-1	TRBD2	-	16	CASSPRGLAAYNEQFF	TGTGCCAGCAGCCCTCGGGGTCTAGCGGCCTACAATGAGCAGTTCTTC
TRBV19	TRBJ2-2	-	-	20	CASTPPPWGDASLNTGELFF	TGTGCCAGTACCCCCCCGCCTTGGGGGGACGCCTCTTTGAACACCGGGGAGCTGTTTTTT
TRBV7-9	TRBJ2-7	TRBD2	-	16	CASSLLAGVGVGEQYF	TGTGCCAGCAGCTTACTTGCGGGAGTAGGGGTGGGCGAGCAGTACTTC
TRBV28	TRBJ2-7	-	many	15	CASSLLDLSPYEQYF	TGTGCCAGCAGTTTACTAGATCTAAGTCCCTACGAGCAGTACTTC
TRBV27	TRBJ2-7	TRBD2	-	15	CASSFSSGHPYEQYF	TGTGCCAGCAGTTTCTCTAGCGGGCATCCCTACGAGCAGTACTTC
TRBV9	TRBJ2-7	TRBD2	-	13	CASSPPSGYEQYF	TGTGCCAGCAGCCCTCCTAGCGGCTACGAGCAGTACTTC
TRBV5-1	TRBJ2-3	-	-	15	CASSFSYGSTDTQYF	TGCGCCAGCAGCTTTTCTTACGGATCCACAGATACGCAGTATTTT
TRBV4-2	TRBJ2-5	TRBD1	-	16	CASSQDLGQGSSAQYF	TGTGCCAGCAGCCAAGATCTGGGACAGGGAAGTTCGGCCCAGTACTTC
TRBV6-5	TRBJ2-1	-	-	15	CASTSNRAAYNEQFF	TGTGCCAGCACCTCCAATCGGGCGGCCTACAATGAGCAGTTCTTC
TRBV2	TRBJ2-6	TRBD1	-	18	CASRPPTGGSSGANVLTF	TGTGCCAGCAGGCCACCAACAGGGGGATCCTCTGGGGCCAACGTCCTGACTTTC
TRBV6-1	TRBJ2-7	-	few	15	CASSAAEGGPDEQYF	TGTGCCAGCAGTGCTGCGGAAGGGGGTCCTGACGAGCAGTACTTC
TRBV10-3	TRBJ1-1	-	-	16	CAISESWQGPDTEAFF	TGTGCCATCAGTGAGTCTTGGCAGGGTCCGGACACTGAAGCTTTCTTT
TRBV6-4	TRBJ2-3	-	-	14	CASKGRADTDTQYF	TGTGCCAGCAAGGGCAGGGCCGACACAGATACGCAGTATTTT
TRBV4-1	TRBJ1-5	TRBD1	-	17	CASSQVGTVYSNQPQHF	TGCGCCAGCAGCCAAGTTGGGACAGTTTATAGCAATCAGCCCCAGCATTTT
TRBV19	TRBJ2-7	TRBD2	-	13	CASSTEASGRRYF	TGTGCCAGTAGTACCGAGGCTAGCGGGAGACGTTACTTC
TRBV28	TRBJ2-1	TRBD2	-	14	CAIRLAGGPSEQFF	TGTGCCATCCGACTAGCGGGAGGGCCAAGTGAGCAGTTCTTC
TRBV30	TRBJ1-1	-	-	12	CAWSEGHRRAFF	TGTGCCTGGAGTGAGGGACATCGGAGGGCTTTCTTT
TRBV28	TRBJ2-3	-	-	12	CASSLSEGTQYF	TGTGCCAGCAGTTTATCAGAAGGTACGCAGTATTTT
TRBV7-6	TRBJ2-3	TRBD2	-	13	CASRGGRTDTQYF	TGTGCCAGCAGAGGCGGGAGGACAGATACGCAGTATTTT
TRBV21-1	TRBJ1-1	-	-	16	CASSEGQGLGWTEAFF	TGTGCCAGCAGCGAGGGACAGGGGTTGGGGTGGACTGAAGCTTTCTTT
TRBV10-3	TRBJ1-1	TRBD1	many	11	CATRQGIEAFF	TGTGCCACAAGACAGGGAATAGAAGCTTTCTTT
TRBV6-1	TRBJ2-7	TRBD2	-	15	CASSGLAGGPHEQYF	TGTGCCAGCAGTGGACTAGCGGGAGGGCCACACGAGCAGTACTTC
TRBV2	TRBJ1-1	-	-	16	CASSPDYRHVNTEAFF	TGTGCCAGCAGTCCGGATTACAGGCACGTGAACACTGAAGCTTTCTTT
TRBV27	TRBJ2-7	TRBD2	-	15	CASSRQTSGTYEQYF	TGTGCCAGCAGTCGCCAGACTAGCGGCACCTACGAGCAGTACTTC
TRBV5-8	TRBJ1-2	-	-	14	CASRTGPLGYGYTF	TGTGCCAGCCGAACCGGACCTCTAGGGTATGGCTACACCTTC
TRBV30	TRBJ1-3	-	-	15	CAWSEMDIRGNTIYF	TGTGCCTGGAGTGAAATGGACATCCGTGGAAACACCATATATTTT
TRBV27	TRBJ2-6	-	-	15	CASGQPPSGANVLTF	TGTGCCAGCGGACAGCCTCCCTCTGGGGCCAACGTCCTGACTTTC
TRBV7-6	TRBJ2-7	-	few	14	CASSFDDSTYEQYF	TGTGCCAGCAGCTTCGACGACAGCACCTACGAGCAGTACTTC
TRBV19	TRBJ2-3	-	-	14	CASSIARFTDTQYF	TGTGCCAGTAGTATAGCCAGGTTCACAGATACGCAGTATTTT
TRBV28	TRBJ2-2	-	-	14	CASSFERNTGELFF	TGTGCCAGCAGTTTTGAGAGGAACACCGGGGAGCTGTTTTTT